The rows below give T cell receptor beta chains drawn from one sample of a study of patients and donors after allogeneic stem cell transplantation. TCRdb re-called the RT-PCR reads with MiXCR, one entry per CDR3 protein. The sample lists roughly 880,000 distinct CDR3 sequences; about a sixth were seen once. What was sequenced was blood, either unsorted or a sorted T cell fraction (not recorded which). The receptors stem from a human donor who was either an allogeneic HSCT recipient or a stem cell or donor lymphocyte infusion donor (not recorded which). It is not recorded whose cells these are; they may come from a transplant donor. CDR3s include the opening cysteine and the closing phenylalanine or tryptophan. Each record gives: D gene, clone size, V gene, J gene, CDR3 protein, CDR3 DNA. A D gene is named only where the DNA matches it firmly. Clone size is stated in some rows and not others, as once, few, many or a class when expanded.

TRBD1	NA	TRBV2	TRBJ1-5	CASRALQGAGQPQHF	TGTGCCAGCAGAGCTCTCCAGGGGGCGGGACAGCCCCAGCATTTT
NA	NA	TRBV6-5	TRBJ1-4	CASSSGGEGFTNEKLFF	TGTGCCAGCAGTTCTGGAGGAGAGGGATTCACTAATGAAAAACTGTTTTTT
NA	NA	TRBV6-5	TRBJ2-5	CASSSTRGWETQYF	TGTGCCAGCAGTTCGACCAGGGGCTGGGAGACCCAGTACTTC
NA	few	TRBV20-1	TRBJ2-4	CSARDRNIQYF	TGCAGTGCTAGAGACAGAAACATTCAGTACTTC
NA	many	TRBV12-3/TRBV12-4	TRBJ1-1	CASTDRGNTEAFF	TGTGCCAGCACTGATAGGGGGAACACTGAAGCTTTCTTT
NA	few	TRBV20-1	TRBJ2-1	CSANDPGRGDNEQFF	TGCAGTGCTAACGACCCGGGACGGGGAGACAATGAGCAGTTCTTC
NA	few	TRBV6-5	TRBJ2-7	CASSYGSLSSYEQYF	TGTGCCAGCAGTTACGGCAGTTTGAGCTCCTACGAGCAGTACTTC
NA	NA	TRBV27	TRBJ2-7	CASSFVGAAYEQYF	TGTGCCAGCAGTTTTGTGGGGGCAGCCTACGAGCAGTACTTC
TRBD1	NA	TRBV2	TRBJ1-2	CASSEERWAGQGYGYTF	TGTGCCAGCAGTGAAGAAAGATGGGCGGGACAGGGATATGGCTACACCTTC
NA	few	TRBV10-3	TRBJ2-3	CASGLGPSTDTQYF	TGTGCCAGCGGTCTCGGACCTAGCACAGATACGCAGTATTTT
NA	few	TRBV7-6	TRBJ1-4	CASSARQATNEKLFF	TGTGCCAGCAGCGCCCGACAGGCAACTAATGAAAAACTGTTTTTT
NA	many	TRBV12-3/TRBV12-4	TRBJ2-3	CASSLVRGADTQYF	TGTGCCAGCAGTTTAGTCAGGGGGGCAGATACGCAGTATTTT
NA	many	TRBV29-1	TRBJ2-3	CSVARGQLKDTQYF	TGCAGCGTAGCCCGTGGCCAACTAAAAGATACGCAGTATTTT
NA	NA	TRBV4-3	TRBJ1-5	CASSQEAGPNQPQHF	TGCGCCAGCAGCCAAGAAGCAGGGCCCAATCAGCCCCAGCATTTT
NA	many	TRBV15	TRBJ2-1	CATSLREGLNEQFF	TGTGCCACCAGCCTGAGGGAAGGGCTCAATGAGCAGTTCTTC
NA	NA	TRBV29-1	TRBJ2-5	CSVVGAGKRETQYF	TGCAGCGTTGTGGGTGCAGGGAAGAGAGAGACCCAGTACTTC
TRBD2	NA	TRBV2	TRBJ2-3	CASSYFLQKRGLTDTQYF	TGTGCCAGCAGCTACTTCCTCCAGAAGCGGGGACTCACAGATACGCAGTATTTT
NA	few	TRBV4-2	TRBJ2-1	CASSQGGNTYNEQFF	TGTGCCAGCAGCCAAGGGGGGAACACCTACAATGAGCAGTTCTTC
TRBD2	few	TRBV9	TRBJ2-7	CASSVGVAGSYEQYF	TGTGCCAGCAGCGTAGGAGTAGCGGGGTCCTACGAGCAGTACTTC
TRBD2	NA	TRBV5-1	TRBJ2-5	CASSRASGETQYF	TGCGCCAGCAGTAGGGCTAGCGGGGAGACCCAGTACTTC
NA	NA	TRBV10-3	TRBJ2-7	CAISVGRDSYEQYF	TGTGCCATCAGTGTAGGGCGGGATTCCTACGAGCAGTACTTC
TRBD1	NA	TRBV10-3	TRBJ1-3	CAISADRENSGNTIYF	TGTGCCATCAGTGCGGACAGGGAGAACTCTGGAAACACCATATATTTT
NA	few	TRBV5-1	TRBJ2-5	CASSWGQLYQETQYF	TGCGCCAGCAGCTGGGGCCAGCTGTACCAAGAGACCCAGTACTTC
NA	NA	TRBV12-3/TRBV12-4	TRBJ1-6	CASKARQEGGSPLHF	TGTGCCAGCAAGGCCCGACAGGAGGGAGGTTCACCCCTCCACTTT